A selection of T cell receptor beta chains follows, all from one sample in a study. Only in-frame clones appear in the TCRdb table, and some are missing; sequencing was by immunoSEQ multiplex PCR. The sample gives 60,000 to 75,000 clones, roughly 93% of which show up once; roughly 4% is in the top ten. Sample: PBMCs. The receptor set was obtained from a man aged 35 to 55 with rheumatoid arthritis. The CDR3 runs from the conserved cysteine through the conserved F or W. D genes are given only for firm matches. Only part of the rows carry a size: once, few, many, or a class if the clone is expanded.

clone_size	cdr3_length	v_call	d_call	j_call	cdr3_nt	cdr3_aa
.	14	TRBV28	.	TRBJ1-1	TGTGCCAGCAGCTCCGAACAGGTTAACACTGAAGCTTTCTTT	CASSSEQVNTEAFF
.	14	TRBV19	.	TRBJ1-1	TGTGCCAGTAGTACAGGGTCGGCGAACACTGAAGCTTTCTTT	CASSTGSANTEAFF
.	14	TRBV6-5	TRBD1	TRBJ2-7	TGTGCCAGCAGTAGCGACAGGGGGAGGAACGAGCAGTACTTC	CASSSDRGRNEQYF
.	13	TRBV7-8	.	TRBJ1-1	TGTGCCAGCAGATTCGAATTTGGCACTGAAGCTTTCTTT	CASRFEFGTEAFF
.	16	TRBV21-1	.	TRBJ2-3	TGTGCCAGCAGCAAAGTTTTAGGACTAGCCGCCGATACGCAGTATTTT	CASSKVLGLAADTQYF
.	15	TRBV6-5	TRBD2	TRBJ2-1	TGTGCCAGCAGCGATACTAGCGGGGGCCACAATGAGCAGTTCTTC	CASSDTSGGHNEQFF
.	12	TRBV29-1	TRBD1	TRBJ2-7	TGCAGCGTTGTCAGGGGGTCCCACGAGCAGTACTTC	CSVVRGSHEQYF
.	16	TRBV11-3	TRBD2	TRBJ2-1	TGTGCCAGCAGCCAGGGACTAGCGGGAGGAGTTGCCGAGCAGTTCTTC	CASSQGLAGGVAEQFF
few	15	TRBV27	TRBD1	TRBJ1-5	TGTGCCAGCAGTTATTCCGGGACAGGGCATCAGCCCCAGCATTTT	CASSYSGTGHQPQHF
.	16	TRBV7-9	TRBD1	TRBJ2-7	TGTGCCAGCAGCTCCGTCTGGGGGACAGGGGGCTACGAGCAGTACTTC	CASSSVWGTGGYEQYF
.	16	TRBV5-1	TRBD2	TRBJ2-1	TGCGCCAGCAGCTCAACGGGACTAGCGGGAGCGGGAGAGCAGTTCTTC	CASSSTGLAGAGEQFF
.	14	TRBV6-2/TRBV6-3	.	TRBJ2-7	TGTGCCAGCAGTTACAGTGGGGCCCTCTACGAGCAGTACTTC	CASSYSGALYEQYF
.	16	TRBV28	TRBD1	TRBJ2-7	TGTGCCAGCAGTTTAGCCGGGACAGGACTTCGGGACGAGCAGTACTTC	CASSLAGTGLRDEQYF